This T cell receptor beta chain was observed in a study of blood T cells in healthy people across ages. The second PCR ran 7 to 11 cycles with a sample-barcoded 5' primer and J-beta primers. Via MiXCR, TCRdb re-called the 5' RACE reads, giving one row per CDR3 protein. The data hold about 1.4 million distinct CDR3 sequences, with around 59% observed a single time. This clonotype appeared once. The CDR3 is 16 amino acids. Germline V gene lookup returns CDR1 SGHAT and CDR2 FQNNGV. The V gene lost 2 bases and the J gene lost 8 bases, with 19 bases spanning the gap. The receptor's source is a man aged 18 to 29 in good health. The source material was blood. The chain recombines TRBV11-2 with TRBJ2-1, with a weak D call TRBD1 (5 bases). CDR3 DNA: TGTGCCAGCAGCTTAAGGGGCGCGGTGGTATCGGATGAGCAGTTCTTC. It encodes CASSLRGAVVSDEQFF.